This TCR beta chain was recovered during a study of Ad26.COV2.S vaccination and SARS-CoV-2 variants. In the study overall: A participant enrolled in the COV1001 Ad26.COV2.S trial arm provided the sample. The vaccine Ad26.COV2.S was put into the muscle once, or twice with 56 days between.

Study-level results: Spike-specific TCR breadth was greater after Ad26.COV2.S than placebo.

The CDR3 has 13 residues. The germline CDR1 and CDR2 sequences are SGHTA and FQGNSA. Trimming removed 1 base from V and 6 bases from J, with 10 bases in between. Comments on this clone: The target antigen is unknown.

Documented treatment: about 20 received Ad26.COV2.S at low or high dose, single or two shots; 5 received placebo; per-sample allocation not given. The samples date from day 63 after the first vaccine or placebo injection. Adults aged 18-55 years in Boston included the donor. TCRdb's table, derived via immunoSEQ multiplex PCR, lists solely in-frame clones and lacks some. The sample lists more than 300,000 clones, about 87% occurring once. This receptor was taken from a person aged 18 to 59 who received the Ad26.COV2.S COVID-19 vaccine or a placebo. The sequencing here drew on peripheral blood, taken in a trial of Ad26.COV2.S vaccine versus placebo. The rearrangement uses TRBV7-2 and TRBJ2-7; D is ambiguous. The CDR3 coding sequence is TGTGCCAGCAGCTTAGAGGGAAGGCGCGAGCAGTACTTC. It codes for CASSLEGRREQYF.